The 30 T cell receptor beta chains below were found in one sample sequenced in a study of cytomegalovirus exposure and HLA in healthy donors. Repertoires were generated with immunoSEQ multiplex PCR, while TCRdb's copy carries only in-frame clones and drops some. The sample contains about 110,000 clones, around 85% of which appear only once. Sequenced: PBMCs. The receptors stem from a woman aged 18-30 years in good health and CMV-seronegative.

As DNA, the CDR3 is TGTCCCGACCTCCACGGGAATGAGCAGTTCTTC. As protein: CPDLHGNEQFF. The chain has TRBV21-1 and TRBJ2-1; the table's D call TRBD2 went unverified against the DNA. TRBV21-1 is described as a pseudogene. The CDR3 has 11 residues.

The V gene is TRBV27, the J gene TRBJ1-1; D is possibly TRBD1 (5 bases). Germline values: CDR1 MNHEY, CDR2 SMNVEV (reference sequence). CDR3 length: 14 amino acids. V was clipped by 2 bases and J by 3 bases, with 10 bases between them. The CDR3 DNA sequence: TGTGCCAGCAGTTTACGGGGGGGTTACACTGAAGCTTTCTTT. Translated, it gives CASSLRGGYTEAFF.

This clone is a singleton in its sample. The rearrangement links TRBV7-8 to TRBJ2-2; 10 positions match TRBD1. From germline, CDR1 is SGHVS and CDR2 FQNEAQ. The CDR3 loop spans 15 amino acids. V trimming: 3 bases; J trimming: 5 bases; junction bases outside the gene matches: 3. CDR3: CASSLGQGRTGELFF. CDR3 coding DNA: TGTGCCAGCAGCTTGGGACAGGGGAGAACCGGGGAGCTGTTTTTT.

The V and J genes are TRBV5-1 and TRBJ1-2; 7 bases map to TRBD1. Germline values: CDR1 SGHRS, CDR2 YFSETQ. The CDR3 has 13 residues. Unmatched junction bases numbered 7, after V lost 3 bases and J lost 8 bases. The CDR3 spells CASSSQGTDGYTF. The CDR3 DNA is TGCGCCAGCAGCTCCCAGGGGACAGACGGCTACACCTTC.

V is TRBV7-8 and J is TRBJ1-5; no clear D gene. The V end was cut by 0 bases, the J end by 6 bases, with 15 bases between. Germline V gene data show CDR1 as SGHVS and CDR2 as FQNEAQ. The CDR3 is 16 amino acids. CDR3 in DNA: TGTGCCAGCAGCTTAGCTCGGGGTCGGGGTTCTCAGCCCCAGCATTTT. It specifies CASSLARGRGSQPQHF.

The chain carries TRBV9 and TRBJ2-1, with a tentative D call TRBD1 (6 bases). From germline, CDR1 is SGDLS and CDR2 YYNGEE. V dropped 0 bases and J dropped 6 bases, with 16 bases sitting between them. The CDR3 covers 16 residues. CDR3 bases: TGTGCCAGCAGCGTAGCTCCAGGGGTTACTGGCAATGAGCAGTTCTTC. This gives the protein CASSVAPGVTGNEQFF.

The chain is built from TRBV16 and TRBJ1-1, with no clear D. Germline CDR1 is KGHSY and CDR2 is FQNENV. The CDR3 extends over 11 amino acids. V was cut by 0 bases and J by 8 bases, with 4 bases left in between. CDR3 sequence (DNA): TGTGCCAGCAGCCAATCCCCAGAAGCTTTCTTT. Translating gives CASSQSPEAFF.

The CDR3 spells CASSSRPQAEIYNEQFF. CDR3 bases: TGTGCCAGCAGCTCGAGACCCCAAGCGGAGATATACAATGAGCAGTTCTTC. The chain joins TRBV9 to TRBJ2-1, with a weak D call TRBD2 (5 bases). This CDR3 spans 17 amino acids. Between the trimmed V and J ends, which lost 4 bases and 4 bases, there was a span of 21 bases. Per the germline V gene, CDR1 is SGDLS and CDR2 is YYNGEE.

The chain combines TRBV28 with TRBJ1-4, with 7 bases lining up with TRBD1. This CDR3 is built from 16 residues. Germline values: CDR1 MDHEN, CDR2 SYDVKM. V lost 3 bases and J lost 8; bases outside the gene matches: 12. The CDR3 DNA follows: TGTGCCAGCAGTTTTCAGGGGACAGACCTAAGGGAAAAACTGTTTTTT. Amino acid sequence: CASSFQGTDLREKLFF.

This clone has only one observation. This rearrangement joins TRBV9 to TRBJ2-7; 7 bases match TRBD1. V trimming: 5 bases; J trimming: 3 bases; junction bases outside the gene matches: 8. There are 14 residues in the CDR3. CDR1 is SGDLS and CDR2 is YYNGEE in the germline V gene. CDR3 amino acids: CASSGRDSHYEQYF. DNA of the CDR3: TGTGCCAGCAGTGGCCGGGACAGCCACTACGAGCAGTACTTC.

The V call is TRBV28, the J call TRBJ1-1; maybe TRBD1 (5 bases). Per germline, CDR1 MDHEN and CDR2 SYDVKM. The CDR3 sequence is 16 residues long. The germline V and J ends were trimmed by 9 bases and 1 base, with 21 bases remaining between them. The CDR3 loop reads CASQRGIGRTNTEAFF. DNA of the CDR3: TGTGCCAGTCAAAGGGGCATCGGGAGGACGAACACTGAAGCTTTCTTT.

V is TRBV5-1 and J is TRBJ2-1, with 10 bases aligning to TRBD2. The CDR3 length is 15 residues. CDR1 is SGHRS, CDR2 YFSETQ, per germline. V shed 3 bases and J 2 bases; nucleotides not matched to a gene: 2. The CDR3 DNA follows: TGCGCCAGCAGCTCTAGCGGGGGAACCTACAATGAGCAGTTCTTC. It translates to CASSSSGGTYNEQFF.

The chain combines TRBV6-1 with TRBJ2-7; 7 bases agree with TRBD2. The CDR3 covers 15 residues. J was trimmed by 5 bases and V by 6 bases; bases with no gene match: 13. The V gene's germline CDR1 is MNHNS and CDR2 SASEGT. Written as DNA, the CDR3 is TGTGCCAGCAGACAGAGGGACTACCGCGGGGACGAGCAGTACTTC. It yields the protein CASRQRDYRGDEQYF.

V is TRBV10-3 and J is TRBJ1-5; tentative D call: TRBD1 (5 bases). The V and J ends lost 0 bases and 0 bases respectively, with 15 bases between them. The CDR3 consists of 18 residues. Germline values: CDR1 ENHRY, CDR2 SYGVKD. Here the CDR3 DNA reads TGTGCCATCAGTGAGTCGAACTCAGGGATTATTAGCAATCAGCCCCAGCATTTT. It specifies CAISESNSGIISNQPQHF.

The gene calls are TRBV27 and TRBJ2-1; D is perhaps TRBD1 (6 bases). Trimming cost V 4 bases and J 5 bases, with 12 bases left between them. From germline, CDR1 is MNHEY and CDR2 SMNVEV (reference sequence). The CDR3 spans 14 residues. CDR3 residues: CASSSRQGNNEQFF. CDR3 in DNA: TGTGCCAGCAGTTCCCGGCAGGGGAACAATGAGCAGTTCTTC.

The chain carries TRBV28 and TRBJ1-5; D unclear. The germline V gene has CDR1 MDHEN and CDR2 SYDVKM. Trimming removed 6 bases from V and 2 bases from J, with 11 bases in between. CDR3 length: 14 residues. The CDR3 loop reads CASRHHSGNQPQHF. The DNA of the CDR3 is TGTGCCAGCAGACATCACAGTGGCAATCAGCCCCAGCATTTT.

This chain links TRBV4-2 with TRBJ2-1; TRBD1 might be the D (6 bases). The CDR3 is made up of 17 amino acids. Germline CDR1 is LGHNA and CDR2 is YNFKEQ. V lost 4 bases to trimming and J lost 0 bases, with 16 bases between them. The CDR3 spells CASSPLHAGDSYNEQFF. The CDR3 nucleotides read TGTGCCAGCAGCCCCCTACATGCAGGGGACTCCTACAATGAGCAGTTCTTC.

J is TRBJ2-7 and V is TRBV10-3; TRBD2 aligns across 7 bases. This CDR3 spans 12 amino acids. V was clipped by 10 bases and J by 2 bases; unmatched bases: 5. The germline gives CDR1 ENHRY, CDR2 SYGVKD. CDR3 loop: CATKSGTYEQYF. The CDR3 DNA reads TGTGCCACCAAGAGCGGGACCTACGAGCAGTACTTC.

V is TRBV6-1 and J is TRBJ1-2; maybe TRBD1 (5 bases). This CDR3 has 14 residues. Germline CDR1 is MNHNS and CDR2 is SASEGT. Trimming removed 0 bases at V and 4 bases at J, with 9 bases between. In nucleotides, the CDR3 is TGTGCCAGCAGTGAAGCTCGGGGGAGCTATGGCTACACCTTC. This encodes CASSEARGSYGYTF.

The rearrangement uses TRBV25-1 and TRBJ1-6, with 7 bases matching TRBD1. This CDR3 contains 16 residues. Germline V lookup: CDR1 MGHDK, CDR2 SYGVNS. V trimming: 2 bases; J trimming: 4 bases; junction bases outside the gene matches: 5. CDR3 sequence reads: CASSEGTGQYNSPLHF. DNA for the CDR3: TGTGCCAGCAGTGAAGGGACGGGACAGTATAATTCACCCCTCCACTTT.

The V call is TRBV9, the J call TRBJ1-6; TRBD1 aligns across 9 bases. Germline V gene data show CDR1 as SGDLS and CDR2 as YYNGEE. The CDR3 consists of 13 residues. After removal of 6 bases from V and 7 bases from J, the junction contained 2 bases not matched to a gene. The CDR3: CASTGTGNSPLHF. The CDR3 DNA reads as TGTGCCAGCACCGGGACAGGGAATTCACCCCTCCACTTT.

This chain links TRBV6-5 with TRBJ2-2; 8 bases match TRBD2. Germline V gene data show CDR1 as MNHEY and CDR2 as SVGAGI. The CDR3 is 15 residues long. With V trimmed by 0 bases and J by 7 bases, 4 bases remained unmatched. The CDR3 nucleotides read TGTGCCAGCAGTTACTCGTCAGCGGGGGACGGGGAGCTGTTTTTT. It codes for CASSYSSAGDGELFF.

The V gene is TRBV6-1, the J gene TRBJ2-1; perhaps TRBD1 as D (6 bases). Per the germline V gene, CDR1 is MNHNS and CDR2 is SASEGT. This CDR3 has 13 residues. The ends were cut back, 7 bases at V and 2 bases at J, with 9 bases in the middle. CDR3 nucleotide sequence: TGTGCCAGCAAAGGGGGACCCTACAATGAGCAGTTCTTC. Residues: CASKGGPYNEQFF.

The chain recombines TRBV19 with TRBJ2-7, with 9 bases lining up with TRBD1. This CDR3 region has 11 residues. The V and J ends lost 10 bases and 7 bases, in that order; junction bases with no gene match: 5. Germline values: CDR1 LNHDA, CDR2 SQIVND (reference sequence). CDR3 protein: CATGQGREQYF. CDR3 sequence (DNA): TGTGCCACAGGACAGGGGAGGGAGCAGTACTTC.

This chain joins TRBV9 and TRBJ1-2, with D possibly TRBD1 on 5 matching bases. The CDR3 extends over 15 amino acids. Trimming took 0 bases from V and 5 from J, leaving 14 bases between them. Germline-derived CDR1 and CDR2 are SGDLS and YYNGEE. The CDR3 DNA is TGTGCCAGCAGCGTAGAGGGGTACTCCTCATATGGCTACACCTTC. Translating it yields CASSVEGYSSYGYTF.

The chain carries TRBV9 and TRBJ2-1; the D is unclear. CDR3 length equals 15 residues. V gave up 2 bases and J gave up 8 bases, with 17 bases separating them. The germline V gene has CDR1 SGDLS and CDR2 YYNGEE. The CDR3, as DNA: TGTGCCAGCAGCGTTGTCACAGCAGGCATCGATGAGCAGTTCTTC. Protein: CASSVVTAGIDEQFF.

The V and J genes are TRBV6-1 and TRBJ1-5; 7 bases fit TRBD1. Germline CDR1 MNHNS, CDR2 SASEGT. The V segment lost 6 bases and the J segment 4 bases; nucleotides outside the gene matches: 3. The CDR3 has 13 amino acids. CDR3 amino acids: CASRDRENQPQHF. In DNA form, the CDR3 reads TGTGCCAGCAGAGACAGGGAGAATCAGCCCCAGCATTTT.

CDR3: CASSQVQGVRPQHF. The CDR3 region has the DNA TGCGCCAGCAGCCAAGTACAGGGGGTACGGCCCCAGCATTTT. The chain is built from TRBV4-1 and TRBJ1-5, with 8 bases fitting TRBD1. V lost 1 base to trimming and J lost 9 bases; unmatched junction nucleotides: 5. Germline CDR1 reads MGHRA; CDR2 reads YSYEKL. The CDR3 covers 14 residues.

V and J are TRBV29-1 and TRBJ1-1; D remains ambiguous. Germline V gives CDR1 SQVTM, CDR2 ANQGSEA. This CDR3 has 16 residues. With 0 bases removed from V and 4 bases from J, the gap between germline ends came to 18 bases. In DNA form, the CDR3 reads TGCAGCGTTGAAGATCTTGGTCGGGCTGGGAGCACTGAAGCTTTCTTT. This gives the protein CSVEDLGRAGSTEAFF.

The CDR3: CASSNGQGVGEKLFF. CDR3 nucleotides: TGTGCCAGCAGCAACGGACAGGGGGTAGGCGAAAAACTGTTTTTT. The chain joins TRBV5-4 to TRBJ1-4, with TRBD1 identical over 10 bases. J lost 8 bases, V lost 4 bases, and 8 bases had no gene match. The CDR3 spans 15 residues. The germline V gene has CDR1 SGHNT and CDR2 YYREEE (reference sequence).